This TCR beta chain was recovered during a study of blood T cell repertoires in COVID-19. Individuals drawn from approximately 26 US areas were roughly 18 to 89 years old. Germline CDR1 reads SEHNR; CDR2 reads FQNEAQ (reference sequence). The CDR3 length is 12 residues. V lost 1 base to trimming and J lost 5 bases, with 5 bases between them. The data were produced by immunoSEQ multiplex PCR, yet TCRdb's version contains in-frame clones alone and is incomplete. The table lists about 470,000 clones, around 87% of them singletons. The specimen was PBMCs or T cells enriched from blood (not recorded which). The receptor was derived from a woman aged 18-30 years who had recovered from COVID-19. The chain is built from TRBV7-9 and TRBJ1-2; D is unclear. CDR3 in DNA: TGTGCCAGCAGCTTAGAACAGTATGGCTACACCTTC. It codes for CASSLEQYGYTF.